This is a list of T cell receptor beta chains from one sample in a study of CD8+CD57+ T cells in acquired aplastic anemia. MiXCR was run by TCRdb on the reads, yielding one entry per CDR3 protein. The sample includes tens of thousands of distinct CDR3 sequences, around 80% seen only once; the top ten take over 20%. Sequenced input: sorted CD4+, CD8+, or CD8+CD57+ T cells (not recorded which) from PBMCs. The receptors derive from a human donor in good health, serving as a control. Both conserved end residues are part of each CDR3. A D gene is named only where the DNA matches it firmly. Size values are once, few and many counts, or a class for expanded clones, and some rows have none.

v_call	clone_size	j_call	d_call	cdr3_nt	cdr3_aa
TRBV29-1	few	TRBJ2-7	TRBD2	TGCAGCGTTGAGACTAGCGGCTACGAGCAGTACTTC	CSVETSGYEQYF
TRBV24-1	few	TRBJ2-3	TRBD1	TGTGCCACGGGACAGGCTAACACAGATACGCAGTATTTT	CATGQANTDTQYF
TRBV7-6	few	TRBJ2-7	TRBD1	TGTGCCAGCAGCTCGGGGACAGTTTACGAGCAGTACTTC	CASSSGTVYEQYF
TRBV5-6	.	TRBJ1-6	.	TGTGCCAGCAGCAGGAACAGGGATAATTCACCCCTCCACTTT	CASSRNRDNSPLHF
TRBV10-3	.	TRBJ2-5	TRBD2	TGTGCCATCAGTGAGTCGGGACTAGCTAGTTACTTC	CAISESGLASYF
TRBV12-3/TRBV12-4	few	TRBJ2-3	.	TGTGCCAGCAGCCGCACAGATACGCAGTATTTT	CASSRTDTQYF
TRBV2	once	TRBJ2-7	.	TGTGCAAGCGGGTCCCGGGGGACCAACTACGATCAGTACTTC	CASGSRGTNYDQYF
TRBV6-4	.	TRBJ1-6	.	TGTGCCAGCGCCCAGCGTTGGGATTCACCCCTCCACTTT	CASAQRWDSPLHF
TRBV19	.	TRBJ1-1	.	TGTGCCACCCAGGCGGGCACTGAAGCTTTCTTT	CATQAGTEAFF
TRBV19	.	TRBJ2-2	.	TGTGCCAGTAGTATTGGAGTAATCGGGGAGCTGTTTTTT	CASSIGVIGELFF
TRBV4-1	.	TRBJ2-5	.	TGCGCCAGCAGCCAAGGGAGTTTGGAGCGCCAAGAGACCCAGTACTTC	CASSQGSLERQETQYF
TRBV10-3	few	TRBJ2-1	.	TGTGCCATCAGAGGTCAGAACAATGAGCAGTTCTTC	CAIRGQNNEQFF
TRBV14	.	TRBJ2-5	.	TGTGCCAGCAGTAGGACTATCCAAGAGACCCAGTACTTC	CASSRTIQETQYF
TRBV10-3	.	TRBJ2-7	TRBD2	TGTGCCATCAGTGAGCCTAGCGGGGGGGCCTACGAGCAGTACTTC	CAISEPSGGAYEQYF
TRBV29-1	.	TRBJ2-1	TRBD2	TGCAGCGTCGACACCGGGACTAGGTTCGATGAGCAGTTCTTC	CSVDTGTRFDEQFF
TRBV10-3	.	TRBJ2-7	TRBD2	TGTGCCATGCAACTAGCGGGGGGGCGAGAGCAGTACTTC	CAMQLAGGREQYF
TRBV2	few	TRBJ2-7	.	TGTGCCAGCAGGGGAGCCTACGAGCAGTACTTC	CASRGAYEQYF
TRBV19	.	TRBJ1-2	.	TGTGCCAGTAGTATAAAGGACAGCTATGGCTACACCTTC	CASSIKDSYGYTF
TRBV10-3	many	TRBJ2-5	TRBD1	TGTGCCATCAGTCCAGGGACAGGCGAGAAGACCCAGTACTTC	CAISPGTGEKTQYF
TRBV29-1	few	TRBJ1-1	TRBD1	TGCAGTGCGCAACAGGGGGCGAACACTGAAGCTTTCTTT	CSAQQGANTEAFF
TRBV2	.	TRBJ2-7	.	TGTGCCAGCAGCCCCGCGTTGAGGCAGGGCGAGCAGTACTTC	CASSPALRQGEQYF
TRBV10-3	.	TRBJ2-7	.	TGTGCCATCAGTGAAGGGGCCTACGAGCAGTACTTC	CAISEGAYEQYF
TRBV12-3/TRBV12-4	.	TRBJ1-2	.	TGTGCCAGCAGTTTCGTGCTGGGTGGCTACACCTTC	CASSFVLGGYTF
TRBV10-3	.	TRBJ1-5	TRBD1	TGTGCCATCAGTGAGGGACAGGGACGAAATCAGCCCCAGCATTTT	CAISEGQGRNQPQHF
TRBV6-1	.	TRBJ2-7	TRBD1	TGTGCCAGCAGTGAGACAGGGGAGGACGAGCAGTACTTC	CASSETGEDEQYF
TRBV2	few	TRBJ1-2	.	TGTGCCAGAGAGACAGGAACCTATGGCTACACCTTC	CARETGTYGYTF
TRBV9	.	TRBJ1-2	TRBD1	TGTGCCAGCAGCGTGTCGGGACAGAGGGAAAACTATGGCTACACCTTC	CASSVSGQRENYGYTF
TRBV10-3	.	TRBJ2-5	.	TGTGCCATCAGTGAGTCGAGGCGGACGGAGCAAGAGACCCAGTACTTC	CAISESRRTEQETQYF
TRBV9	.	TRBJ1-1	TRBD1	TGTGCCAGCAGCGACAACCAGGGGGCAGCTTTCTTT	CASSDNQGAAFF
TRBV20-1	.	TRBJ1-5	.	TGCAGTGCTAGAGATCGTAGATCCATTAGCAATCAGCCCCAGCATTTT	CSARDRRSISNQPQHF
TRBV10-3	.	TRBJ2-7	TRBD1	TGTGCCGCGACCCCGGGACAGGGGGTCTACGAGCAGTACTTC	CAATPGQGVYEQYF
TRBV11-2	many	TRBJ1-1	.	TGTGCCAGCAGCTTAGATCAGTTGGGAGCTTTCTTT	CASSLDQLGAFF
TRBV2	.	TRBJ2-2	TRBD1	TGTGCCAGCACCGAGGGGGCTATCCCTCCCGGGGAGCTGTTTTTT	CASTEGAIPPGELFF
TRBV20-1	.	TRBJ2-5	TRBD2	TGCAGTGCTAGAGATATGGCTAGCGGGGGAACCGCCGGATTGGAGACCCAGTACTTC	CSARDMASGGTAGLETQYF
TRBV20-1	.	TRBJ2-7	.	TGCAGTGCTAGAGATTCGGGAACCAGGGCCTACGAGCAGTACTTC	CSARDSGTRAYEQYF
TRBV25-1	.	TRBJ1-2	TRBD1	TGTGCCAGCAGTATACGGGACAGCTATGGCTACACCTTC	CASSIRDSYGYTF
TRBV2	.	TRBJ1-6	.	TGTGCCAGCAGTGAGGGGAGCAACGGGGCACCCCTCCACTTT	CASSEGSNGAPLHF
TRBV20-1	.	TRBJ1-3	.	TGCAGTGCTTTGGCCGGGACTCTCTCTGGAAACACCATATATTTT	CSALAGTLSGNTIYF
TRBV19	.	TRBJ2-1	.	TGTGCCAGTAGTTCCGGGCTCCATTTCCTGGGGGTCGATGAGCAGTTCTTC	CASSSGLHFLGVDEQFF
TRBV11-1	medium-sized	TRBJ2-1	.	TGTGCCAGCAGCTCCTCGGAGGATGAGCAGTTCTTC	CASSSSEDEQFF
TRBV11-2	medium-sized	TRBJ1-2	TRBD1	TGTGCCAGCAGCTCTGGGACAGGGGCTCCAAACTATGGCTACACCTTC	CASSSGTGAPNYGYTF
TRBV3-1	.	TRBJ1-2	.	TGTGCCAGCAGCCAAGAGGTTTCAATCCCCTATGGCTACACCTTC	CASSQEVSIPYGYTF
TRBV6-1	.	TRBJ1-6	.	TGTGCCACGACCGAACAGGGTGCAAAATCACCCCTCCACTTT	CATTEQGAKSPLHF